This TCR beta chain was observed in a study of blood T cells in healthy people across ages. The CDR3 runs to 13 residues. In germline, CDR1 is KGHSY, CDR2 FQNENV. Then a second PCR, running about 6 to 11 cycles, was carried out with a sample-barcoded 5' primer and a J-beta primer mix. In TCRdb, the 5' RACE reads were re-called with MiXCR into one record per CDR3 protein. There are roughly 800,000 distinct CDR3 sequences in the sample; roughly 25% occur only once, and 3% to 4.5% lies in the top ten. Peripheral blood, ten milliliters per donor, was collected. These data were also reused for a study on T cells of mothers and their children.

The rearrangement uses TRBV16 and TRBJ2-5; D is unresolved. TRBJ2-1 matches the DNA end more closely, so the J call is doubtful. The receptor comes from a boy between 10 and 17 years old in good health. Source material: blood. The CDR3 protein is CASSQSAEREQFF. The CDR3 DNA reads as TGTGCCAGCAGCCAATCGGCGGAGCGTGAGCAGTTCTTC.